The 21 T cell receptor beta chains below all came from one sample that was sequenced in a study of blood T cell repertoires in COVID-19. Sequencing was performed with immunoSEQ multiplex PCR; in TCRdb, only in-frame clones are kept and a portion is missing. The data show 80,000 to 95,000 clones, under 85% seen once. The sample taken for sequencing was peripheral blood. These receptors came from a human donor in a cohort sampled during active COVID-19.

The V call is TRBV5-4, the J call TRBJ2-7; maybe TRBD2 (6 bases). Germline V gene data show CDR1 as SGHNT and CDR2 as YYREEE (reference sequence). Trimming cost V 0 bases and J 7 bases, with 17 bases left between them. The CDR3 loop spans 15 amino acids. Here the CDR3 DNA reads TGTGCCAGCAGCTTGGACCCTCCCCCCGGAGGGGAGCAGTACTTC. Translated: CASSLDPPPGGEQYF.

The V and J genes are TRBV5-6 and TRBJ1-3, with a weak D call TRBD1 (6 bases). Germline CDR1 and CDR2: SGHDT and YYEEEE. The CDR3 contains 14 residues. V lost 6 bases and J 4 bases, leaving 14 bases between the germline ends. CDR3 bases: TGTGCCAGCAACGACAGGCGTCCGGGAAACACCATATATTTT. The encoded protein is CASNDRRPGNTIYF.

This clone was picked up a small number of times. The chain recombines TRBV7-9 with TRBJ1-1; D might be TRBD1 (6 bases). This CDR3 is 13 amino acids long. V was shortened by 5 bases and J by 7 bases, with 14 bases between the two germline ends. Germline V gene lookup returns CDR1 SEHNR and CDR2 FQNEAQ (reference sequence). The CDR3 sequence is CASSPKTGFEAFF. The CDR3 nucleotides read TGTGCCAGCAGCCCGAAGACAGGTTTTGAAGCTTTCTTT. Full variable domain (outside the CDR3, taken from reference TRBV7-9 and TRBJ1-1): DTGVSQNPRHKITKRGQNVTFRCDPISEHNRLYWYRQTLGQGPEFLTYFQNEAQLEKSRLLSDRFSAERPKGSFSTLEIQRTEQGDSAMYLCASSPKTGFEAFFGQGTRLTVV.

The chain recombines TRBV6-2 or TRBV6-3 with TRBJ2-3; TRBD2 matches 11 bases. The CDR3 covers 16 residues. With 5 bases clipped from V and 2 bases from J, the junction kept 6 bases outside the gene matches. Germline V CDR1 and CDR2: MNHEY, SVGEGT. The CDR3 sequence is CASSNRLAGLTDTQYF. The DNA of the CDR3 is TGTGCCAGCAGTAACCGACTAGCGGGACTCACAGATACGCAGTATTTT.

This chain's CDR3 is CASSVFGGGNTQYF. The CDR3 DNA follows: TGTGCCAGCAGCGTATTTGGTGGGGGGAATACGCAGTATTTT. This sequence joins TRBV9 and TRBJ2-3; maybe TRBD2 (6 bases). The CDR3 has 14 residues. Deletions cut 1 base from V and 7 bases from J, with 13 bases between. Germline V gene lookup returns CDR1 SGDLS and CDR2 YYNGEE.

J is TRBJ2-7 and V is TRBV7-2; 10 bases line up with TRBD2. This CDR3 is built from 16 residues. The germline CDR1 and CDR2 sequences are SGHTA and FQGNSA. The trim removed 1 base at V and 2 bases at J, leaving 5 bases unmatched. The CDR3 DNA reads TGTGCCAGCAGCTTAGACGGACTAGCGGCTACCTACGAGCAGTACTTC. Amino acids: CASSLDGLAATYEQYF.

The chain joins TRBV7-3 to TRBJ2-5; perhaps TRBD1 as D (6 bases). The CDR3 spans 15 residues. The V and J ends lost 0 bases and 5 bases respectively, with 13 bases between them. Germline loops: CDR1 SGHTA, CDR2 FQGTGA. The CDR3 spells CASSLTGWDTETQYF. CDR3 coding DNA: TGTGCCAGCAGCTTAACGGGATGGGACACGGAGACCCAGTACTTC.

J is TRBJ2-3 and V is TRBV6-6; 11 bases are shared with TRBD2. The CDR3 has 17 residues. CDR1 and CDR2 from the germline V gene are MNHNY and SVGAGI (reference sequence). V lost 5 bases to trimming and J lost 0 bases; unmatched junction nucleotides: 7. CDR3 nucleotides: TGTGCCAGCAGTCGATTGGGGACTAGCGGAAGCACAGATACGCAGTATTTT. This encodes CASSRLGTSGSTDTQYF.

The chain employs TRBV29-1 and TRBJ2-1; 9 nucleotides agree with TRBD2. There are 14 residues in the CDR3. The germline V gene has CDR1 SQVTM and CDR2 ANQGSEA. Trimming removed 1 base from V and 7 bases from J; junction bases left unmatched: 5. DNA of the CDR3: TGCAGCGTTGAAGCCGTAGCGGGAGTGAATGAGCAGTTCTTC. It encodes CSVEAVAGVNEQFF.

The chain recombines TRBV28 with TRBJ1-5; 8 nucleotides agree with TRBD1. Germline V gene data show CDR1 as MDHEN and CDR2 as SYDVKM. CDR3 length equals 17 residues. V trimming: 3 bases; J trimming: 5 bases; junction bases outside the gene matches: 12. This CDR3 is CASSFWQGARVDQPQHF. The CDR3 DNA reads TGTGCCAGCAGTTTCTGGCAGGGGGCGCGGGTGGATCAGCCCCAGCATTTT.

CDR3 in DNA: TGTGCCAGCAGTGAACTAGCGGCTAGCACAGATACGCAGTATTTT. Its protein is CASSELAASTDTQYF. The chain combines TRBV6-4 with TRBJ2-3, with 8 nucleotides matching TRBD2. Germline loops: CDR1 MRHNA, CDR2 SNTAGT. V trimming: 3 bases; J trimming: 0 bases; junction bases outside the gene matches: 2. The CDR3 spans 15 residues.

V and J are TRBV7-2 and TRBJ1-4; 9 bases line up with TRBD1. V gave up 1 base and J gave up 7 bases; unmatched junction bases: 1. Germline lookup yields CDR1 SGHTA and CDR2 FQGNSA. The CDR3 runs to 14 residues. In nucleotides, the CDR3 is TGTGCCAGCAGCTTAGGACAGGGGGGTGAAAAACTGTTTTTT. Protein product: CASSLGQGGEKLFF.

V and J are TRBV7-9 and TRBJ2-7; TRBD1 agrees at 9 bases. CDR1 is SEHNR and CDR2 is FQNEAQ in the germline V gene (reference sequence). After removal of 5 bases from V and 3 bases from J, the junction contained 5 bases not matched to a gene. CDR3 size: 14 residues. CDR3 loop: CASSPGQGGYEQYF. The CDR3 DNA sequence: TGTGCCAGCAGCCCGGGACAGGGAGGCTACGAGCAGTACTTC.

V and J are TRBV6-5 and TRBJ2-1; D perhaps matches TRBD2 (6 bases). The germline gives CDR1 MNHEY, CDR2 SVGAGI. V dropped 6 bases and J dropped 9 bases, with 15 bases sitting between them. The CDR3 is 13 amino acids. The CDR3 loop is CASSRGAEGEQFF. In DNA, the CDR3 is TGTGCCAGCAGCCGCGGAGCGGAGGGTGAGCAGTTCTTC.

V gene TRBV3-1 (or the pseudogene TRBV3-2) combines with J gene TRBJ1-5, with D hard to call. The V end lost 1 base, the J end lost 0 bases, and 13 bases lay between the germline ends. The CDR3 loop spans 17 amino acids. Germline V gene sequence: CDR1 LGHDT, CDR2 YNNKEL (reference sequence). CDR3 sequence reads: CASSQGRARDSNQPQHF. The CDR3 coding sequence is TGTGCCAGCAGCCAAGGGCGGGCAAGGGATAGCAATCAGCCCCAGCATTTT.

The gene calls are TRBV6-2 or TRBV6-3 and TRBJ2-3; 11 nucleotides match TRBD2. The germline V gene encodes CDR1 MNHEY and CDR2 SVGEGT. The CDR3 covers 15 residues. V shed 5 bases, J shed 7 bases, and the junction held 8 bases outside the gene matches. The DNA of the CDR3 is TGTGCCAGCAGTCGGACTAGCGGGTATAGGAATACGCAGTATTTT. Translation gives CASSRTSGYRNTQYF.

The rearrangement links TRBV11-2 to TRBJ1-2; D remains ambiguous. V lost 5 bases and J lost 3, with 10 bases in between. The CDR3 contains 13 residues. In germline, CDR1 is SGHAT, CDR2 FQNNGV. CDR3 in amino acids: CASSPMEHYGYTF. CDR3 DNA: TGTGCCAGCAGCCCGATGGAGCACTATGGCTACACCTTC.

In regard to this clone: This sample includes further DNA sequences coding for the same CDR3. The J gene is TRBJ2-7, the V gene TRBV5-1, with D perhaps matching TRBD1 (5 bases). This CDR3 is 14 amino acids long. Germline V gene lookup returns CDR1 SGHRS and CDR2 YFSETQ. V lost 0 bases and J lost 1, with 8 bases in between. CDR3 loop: CASSLGQRSYEQYF. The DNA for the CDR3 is TGCGCCAGCAGCTTGGGACAGAGATCCTACGAGCAGTACTTC.

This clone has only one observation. This chain's CDR3 is CASSLSGTGYNSPLHF. DNA of the CDR3: TGTGCCAGTAGCTTGTCCGGGACAGGCTATAATTCACCCCTCCACTTT. V and J are TRBV19 and TRBJ1-6, with TRBD1 matching over 8 bases. CDR1 and CDR2 (germline): LNHDA, SQIVND (reference sequence). This CDR3 has 16 residues. V dropped 6 bases and J dropped 3; count of bases not matched to a gene: 7.

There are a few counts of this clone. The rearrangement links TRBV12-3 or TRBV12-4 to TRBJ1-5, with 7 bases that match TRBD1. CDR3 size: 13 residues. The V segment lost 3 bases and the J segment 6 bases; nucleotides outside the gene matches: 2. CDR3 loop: CASSLTGRQPQHF. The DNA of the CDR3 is TGTGCCAGCAGTTTGACAGGGCGTCAGCCCCAGCATTTT.

CDR3 protein: CASIYQRGPSTDTQYF. CDR3 DNA sequence: TGTGCCAGCATCTACCAGCGGGGTCCTAGCACAGATACGCAGTATTTT. The chain is built from TRBV7-2 and TRBJ2-3, with 7 bases lining up with TRBD2. Germline-derived CDR1 and CDR2 are SGHTA and FQGNSA. Losses at the gene ends were 7 bases for V and 0 bases for J; bases not matched to a gene: 10. This CDR3 comprises 16 residues.